Given below is one T cell receptor beta chain in context. What it binds is not known. Method: immunoSEQ multiplex PCR; TCRdb's copy keeps in-frame clones and lacks some. The table records approximately 11,000 clones, about 84% of them present only once. This record belongs to a study of T cells in localized non-small cell lung cancer. Overall study findings and caveats: In adjacent lung, a median around 57 of the top 100 tumor clones were found. Exceeding tumor, uninvolved adjacent lung had the highest T cell clonality.

The V end was cut by 4 bases, the J end by 4 bases, with 15 bases between. The CDR3 consists of 15 residues. From germline, CDR1 is SGDLS and CDR2 YYNGEE. V is TRBV9 and J is TRBJ1-5; possibly TRBD1 for D (5 bases). This clonotype was sampled from a male donor older than 55 with stage I lung adenocarcinoma. Sequenced here: peripheral blood, sampled before any cancer treatment. The CDR3 sequence: CASSPSVGGNQPQHF. For the CDR3, the DNA is TGTGCCAGCAGCCCCTCCGTGGGGGGTAATCAGCCCCAGCATTTT.